Following are 27 T cell receptor beta chains from one sample sequenced in a study of T cell clonotyping in hematopoietic cell transplantation. The method was immunoSEQ multiplex PCR; TCRdb's version includes in-frame clones alone and lacks a portion of them. The sample has roughly 49,000 clones; over 75% are singletons. Time point of the sample: recipient sample about 28 days before transplant, after cytoreduction. The starting material was peripheral blood mononuclear cells, obtained before stem cell transplant. These receptors all come from a man aged 60-69 years with biphenotypic leukemia. Some clones in this sample may be carry-over from other donors' samples.

The chain couples TRBV19 to TRBJ2-1, with 10 bases matching TRBD2. The CDR3 consists of 16 residues. CDR1 is LNHDA and CDR2 is SQIVND in the germline V gene (reference sequence). Trimming cost V 10 bases and J 4 bases; bases outside gene matches: 13. The CDR3 region is CATKRGLAAGYNEQFF. CDR3 DNA sequence: TGTGCCACCAAAAGAGGACTAGCGGCGGGTTACAATGAGCAGTTCTTC.

The rearrangement links TRBV4-1 to TRBJ1-3, with no clear D. The CDR3 has 19 residues. Germline V gives CDR1 MGHRA, CDR2 YSYEKL. Between the trimmed V and J ends, which lost 0 bases and 7 bases, there was a span of 25 bases. DNA for the CDR3: TGCGCCAGCAGCCAAGAACCCCCGGGTGGGATACGGACCCGGAACACCATATATTTT. This gives the protein CASSQEPPGGIRTRNTIYF.

V gene TRBV28 combines with J gene TRBJ1-2; D gene uncertain. Trimming removed 8 bases at V and 5 bases at J, with 12 bases between. The CDR3 length is 12 residues. Germline V gene data show CDR1 as MDHEN and CDR2 as SYDVKM. CDR3 residues: CASCPDLYGYTF. CDR3 sequence (DNA): TGTGCCAGCTGCCCCGACCTTTATGGCTACACCTTC.

The chain joins TRBV5-1 to TRBJ1-4; D is perhaps TRBD1 (5 bases). Trimming pared 5 bases from V and 5 bases from J, leaving 10 bases between. Germline CDR1 and CDR2: SGHRS and YFSETQ. This CDR3 is 13 amino acids long. CDR3 sequence: CASRGQGNEKLFF. The CDR3 DNA follows: TGCGCCAGCAGGGGGCAGGGAAATGAAAAACTGTTTTTT. The variable domain in full, with the rest retrieved from reference TRBV5-1 and TRBJ1-4, is KAGVTQTPRYLIKTRGQQVTLSCSPISGHRSVSWYQQTPGQGLQFLFEYFSETQRNKGNFPGRFSGRQFSNSRSEMNVSTLELGDSALYLCASRGQGNEKLFFGSGTQLSVL.

The CDR3 sequence: CASSVEGTVQHTQYF. The CDR3 region has the DNA TGTGCCAGCAGCGTAGAAGGGACCGTCCAGCATACGCAGTATTTT. The V gene is TRBV9, the J gene TRBJ2-3; D may be TRBD1 or TRBD2 (5 bases each). This CDR3 spans 15 amino acids. Trimming shortened V by 0 bases and J by 7 bases, and 15 bases separated the two germline ends. From germline, CDR1 is SGDLS and CDR2 YYNGEE. The variable domain in full, completed from reference TRBV9 and TRBJ2-3, reads DSGVTQTPKHLITATGQRVTLRCSPRSGDLSVYWYQQSLDQGLQFLIQYYNGEERAKGNILERFSAQQFPDLHSELNLSSLELGDSALYFCASSVEGTVQHTQYFGPGTRLTVL.

This clone came up once. The chain has TRBV28 and TRBJ1-1; D remains ambiguous. Germline CDR1 and CDR2: MDHEN and SYDVKM. This CDR3 is 14 amino acids long. The V and J ends lost 2 bases and 2 bases respectively, with 9 bases between them. The CDR3 reads CASSLVEGNTEAFF. CDR3 sequence (DNA): TGTGCCAGCAGTTTAGTGGAGGGTAACACTGAAGCTTTCTTT. The full variable domain, with the rest looked up from reference TRBV28 and TRBJ1-1, is DVKVTQSSRYLVKRTGEKVFLECVQDMDHENMFWYRQDPGLGLRLIYFSYDVKMKEKGDIPEGYSVSREKKERFSLILESASTNQTSMYLCASSLVEGNTEAFFGQGTRLTVV.

The chain employs TRBV25-1 and TRBJ1-2; a weak D match, TRBD1 (5 bases). V was pared by 8 bases and J by 5 bases, with 12 bases between. Germline V gene sequence: CDR1 MGHDK, CDR2 SYGVNS. The CDR3 is 12 amino acids. The CDR3 coding sequence is TGTGCCAGCGGACATTTTCTATATGGCTACACCTTC. Amino acids: CASGHFLYGYTF.

V usage is TRBV5-1 and J usage is TRBJ2-2, with D possibly TRBD2 on 6 matching bases. The CDR3 has 15 residues. Germline V gene data show CDR1 as SGHRS and CDR2 as YFSETQ. Trimming took 4 bases from V and 4 from J, leaving 14 bases between them. The DNA of the CDR3 is TGCGCCAGCAGCCCGGACTACCCCAGCACCGGGGAGCTGTTTTTT. Protein product: CASSPDYPSTGELFF.

The CDR3 DNA sequence: TGTGCCAGTAGTAAACCCCCCGGGACATCTCCCTTCTTT. It is translated as CASSKPPGTSPFF. The V gene is TRBV19, the J gene TRBJ1-1; a possible D gene is TRBD1 (6 bases). CDR3 size: 13 residues. Germline V CDR1 and CDR2: LNHDA, SQIVND (reference sequence). Trimming cost V 4 bases and J 14 bases, with 20 bases left between them.

The V and J genes are TRBV30 and TRBJ2-1, with a weak D call TRBD1 (6 bases). The V gene's germline CDR1 is GTSNPN and CDR2 SVGIG (reference sequence). The CDR3 contains 12 residues. V lost 8 bases, J lost 4 bases, and 12 bases lay in between. For the CDR3, the DNA is TGTGCCCGAGGGGGATTTTACAATGAGCAGTTCTTC. Amino acids: CARGGFYNEQFF.

This clone was seen once. The chain uses TRBV15 and TRBJ1-1, with D unclear. V was trimmed by 6 bases and J by 0 bases, leaving 8 bases between them. The length of the CDR3 is 13 residues. CDR1 LNHNV and CDR2 YYDKDF come from the germline V gene (reference sequence). The chain's CDR3 is CATRADLNTEAFF. The DNA of the CDR3 is TGTGCCACCAGGGCGGACCTGAACACTGAAGCTTTCTTT. Drawing the rest from reference TRBV15 and TRBJ1-1, the complete variable domain is DAMVIQNPRYQVTQFGKPVTLSCSQTLNHNVMYWYQQKSSQAPKLLFHYYDKDFNNEADTPDNFQSRRPNTSFCFLDIRSPGLGDTAMYLCATRADLNTEAFFGQGTRLTVV.

V usage is TRBV6-1 and J usage is TRBJ2-7; 7 positions match TRBD2. The CDR3 runs to 16 residues. Germline V gene data show CDR1 as MNHNS and CDR2 as SASEGT. The ends lost 0 bases at V and 6 bases at J; junction bases unmatched: 11. Here the CDR3 DNA reads TGTGCCAGCAGTGAAGCCGAGAGCGGGGCGGCGTCCGAGCAGTACTTC. It yields the protein CASSEAESGAASEQYF.

Only a few counts were recorded for this clone. The rearrangement joins TRBV7-2 to TRBJ1-1; no reliable D call. The germline V gene has CDR1 SGHTA and CDR2 FQGNSA. CDR3 length: 13 residues. V lost 3 bases and J 6 bases, leaving 11 bases between the germline ends. CDR3 bases: TGTGCCAGCAGCTTTGCAGACGGCTCTGAAGCTTTCTTT. Encoded protein: CASSFADGSEAFF. The entire variable domain, with the rest obtained from reference TRBV7-2 and TRBJ1-1, is as follows: GAGVSQSPSNKVTEKGKDVELRCDPISGHTALYWYRQSLGQGLEFLIYFQGNSAPDKSGLPSDRFSAERTGGSVSTLTIQRTQQEDSAVYLCASSFADGSEAFFGQGTRLTVV.

V gene TRBV6-6 combines with J gene TRBJ2-3; tentative D call: TRBD1 (6 bases). From germline, CDR1 is MNHNY and CDR2 SVGAGI (reference sequence). The CDR3 runs 15 residues. Trimming stripped 2 bases from V and 0 bases from J, with 9 bases between. In DNA form, the CDR3 reads TGTGCCAGCAGTTACCGGGACATGAGCACAGATACGCAGTATTTT. Translating gives CASSYRDMSTDTQYF.

The rearrangement joins TRBV30 to TRBJ1-1; D gene uncertain. The germline V gene has CDR1 GTSNPN and CDR2 SVGIG (reference sequence). The CDR3 has 13 residues. V was trimmed by 1 base and J by 0 bases, leaving 6 bases between them. CDR3 bases: TGTGCCTGGAGTGGACACATGAACACTGAAGCTTTCTTT. Translation gives CAWSGHMNTEAFF.

This chain uses TRBV25-1 with TRBJ1-1; tentatively, D is TRBD1 (5 bases). Between the trimmed V and J ends, which lost 3 bases and 11 bases, there was a span of 13 bases. The V gene's germline CDR1 is MGHDK and CDR2 SYGVNS. This CDR3 region has 12 residues. CDR3 region: CASSEDNLAAFF. CDR3 sequence (DNA): TGTGCCAGCAGTGAGGACAATCTGGCGGCTTTCTTT.

The CDR3 DNA reads as TGTGCCAGCAGCTTAGAAGTAGGGGAGACCCAGTACTTC. Translated: CASSLEVGETQYF. The chain uses TRBV7-9 and TRBJ2-5, with D hard to call. Trimming shortened V by 1 base and J by 5 bases, and 8 bases separated the two germline ends. CDR1 is SEHNR, CDR2 FQNEAQ, per germline (reference sequence). The CDR3 runs 13 residues.

By frequency in the sample, this clone is medium-sized. The chain carries TRBV6-5 and TRBJ2-2, with a tentative D call TRBD1 (5 bases). Trimming took 0 bases from V and 2 from J, leaving 7 bases between them. Germline V lookup: CDR1 MNHEY, CDR2 SVGAGI. This CDR3 region has 15 residues. The CDR3 loop is CASSYSDSNTGELFF. The CDR3 region has the DNA TGTGCCAGCAGTTACTCCGACAGCAACACCGGGGAGCTGTTTTTT.

This clone has only one observation. The rearrangement links TRBV27 to TRBJ2-7, with TRBD2 matching over 15 bases. V lost 6 bases and J lost 5; bases outside the gene matches: 5. This CDR3 is built from 15 residues. The germline V gene encodes CDR1 MNHEY and CDR2 SMNVEV (reference sequence). In DNA form, the CDR3 reads TGTGCCAGCAGGGGACTAGCGGGAGGTACCCACGAGCAGTACTTC. Encoded protein: CASRGLAGGTHEQYF.

The chain has TRBV6-5 and TRBJ1-1, with D perhaps matching TRBD1 (5 bases). Trimming shortened V by 6 bases and J by 1 base, and 9 bases separated the two germline ends. This CDR3 spans 13 amino acids. Germline CDR1 is MNHEY and CDR2 is SVGAGI. The CDR3, as DNA: TGTGCCAGCAGCCGTGGACAGAACACTGAAGCTTTCTTT. Encoded protein: CASSRGQNTEAFF.

The chain employs TRBV6-1 and TRBJ1-2, with D perhaps TRBD1 (6 bases). The germline gives CDR1 MNHNS, CDR2 SASEGT. The CDR3 is 15 amino acids. Between the trimmed V and J ends, which lost 1 base and 6 bases, there was a span of 15 bases. As DNA, the CDR3 is TGTGCCAGCAGTGAAGGACAGGATCCTGAGGATGGCTACACCTTC. Translated, it gives CASSEGQDPEDGYTF.

The rearrangement joins TRBV10-1 to TRBJ2-3; the D gene is possibly TRBD1 (5 bases). From germline, CDR1 is WNHNN and CDR2 SYGVQD (reference sequence). This CDR3 contains 13 residues. V gave up 8 bases and J gave up 3 bases, with 12 bases separating them. The CDR3 DNA follows: TGCGCCAGCGCCAGGGTGATAACAGATACGCAGTATTTT. It specifies CASARVITDTQYF.

The J gene is TRBJ2-2, the V gene TRBV30; the D gene is possibly TRBD2 (5 bases). Germline V gives CDR1 GTSNPN, CDR2 SVGIG (reference sequence). This CDR3 region has 13 residues. Trimming took 3 bases from V and 0 from J, leaving 5 bases between them. In DNA, the CDR3 is TGTGCCTGGAGCGGGGCGAACACCGGGGAGCTGTTTTTT. It encodes CAWSGANTGELFF.

This rearrangement joins TRBV28 to TRBJ1-3, with 8 bases that match TRBD1. Per germline, CDR1 MDHEN and CDR2 SYDVKM. The CDR3 length is 17 residues. Losses at the gene ends were 6 bases for V and 2 bases for J; bases not matched to a gene: 12. The CDR3 loop reads CASRPGDETGAGNTIYF. The CDR3, as DNA: TGTGCCAGCAGACCAGGAGATGAGACAGGGGCTGGAAACACCATATATTTT.

This chain uses TRBV29-1 with TRBJ2-3, with D perhaps matching TRBD1 or TRBD2 (5 bases each). The CDR3 consists of 12 residues. The germline gives CDR1 SQVTM, CDR2 ANQGSEA. V was cut by 7 bases and J by 0 bases, with 8 bases left in between. CDR3 loop: CSGGPSTDTQYF. CDR3 bases: TGCAGCGGGGGACCGAGCACAGATACGCAGTATTTT.

The chain links TRBV5-4 to TRBJ2-3; D unclear. Germline V gives CDR1 SGHNT, CDR2 YYREEE (reference sequence). The CDR3 consists of 13 residues. Trimming shortened V by 4 bases and J by 5 bases, and 11 bases separated the two germline ends. The CDR3 sequence is CASSPNLIDTQYF. CDR3 DNA: TGTGCCAGCAGCCCCAATCTAATAGATACGCAGTATTTT. The entire variable domain, with the rest obtained from reference TRBV5-4 and TRBJ2-3, is as follows: ETGVTQSPTHLIKTRGQQVTLRCSSQSGHNTVSWYQQALGQGPQFIFQYYREEENGRGNFPPRFSGLQFPNYSSELNVNALELDDSALYLCASSPNLIDTQYFGPGTRLTVL.

The rearrangement uses TRBV28 and TRBJ1-1; D call uncertain. Germline V CDR1 and CDR2: MDHEN, SYDVKM. The length of the CDR3 is 14 residues. Trimming removed 8 bases at V and 2 bases at J, with 15 bases between. For the CDR3, the DNA is TGTGCCAGCCGATTGGCGCCAGGAAACACTGAAGCTTTCTTT. It codes for CASRLAPGNTEAFF. Full variable domain (outside the CDR3, taken from reference TRBV28 and TRBJ1-1): DVKVTQSSRYLVKRTGEKVFLECVQDMDHENMFWYRQDPGLGLRLIYFSYDVKMKEKGDIPEGYSVSREKKERFSLILESASTNQTSMYLCASRLAPGNTEAFFGQGTRLTVV.